A single sample gave rise to the 16 T cell receptor beta chains below, sequenced in a study of blood T cell repertoires in COVID-19. Measured with immunoSEQ multiplex PCR; TCRdb has only the in-frame clones, and not every one. The repertoire has roughly 330,000 clones, roughly 86% of them found once; the top ten carry roughly 5.3%. The sequenced sample consisted of PBMCs or T cells enriched from blood (not recorded which). The source is a woman aged 25 to 39 who had recovered from COVID-19.

The chain couples TRBV24-1 to TRBJ2-3, with 8 bases lining up with TRBD1. Germline V gene lookup returns CDR1 KGHDR and CDR2 SFDVKD. V was clipped by 2 bases and J by 4 bases; unmatched bases: 7. The CDR3 length is 16 residues. The CDR3 loop is CATSDYRTGRPDTQYF. In DNA form, the CDR3 reads TGTGCCACCAGTGATTATCGGACAGGGAGGCCAGATACGCAGTATTTT.

The V and J genes are TRBV9 and TRBJ2-1, with D uncertain. Trimming shortened V by 3 bases and J by 2 bases, and 9 bases separated the two germline ends. Germline V gene sequence: CDR1 SGDLS, CDR2 YYNGEE. The CDR3 spans 14 residues. The CDR3 sequence is CASSGGVTYNEQFF. The CDR3 DNA follows: TGTGCCAGCAGCGGTGGAGTAACCTACAATGAGCAGTTCTTC.

The chain is built from TRBV11-2 and TRBJ1-1; possible D gene TRBD1, 6 bases. The CDR3 contains 16 residues. V lost 7 bases and J 0 bases, leaving 18 bases between the germline ends. Germline lookup yields CDR1 SGHAT and CDR2 FQNNGV. The CDR3 loop is CASTRVTGNMNTEAFF. DNA of the CDR3: TGTGCCAGCACCCGAGTCACAGGGAATATGAACACTGAAGCTTTCTTT. Supplemented by reference TRBV11-2 and TRBJ1-1, the full variable domain reads EAGVAQSPRYKIIEKRQSVAFWCNPISGHATLYWYQQILGQGPKLLIQFQNNGVVDDSQLPKDRFSAERLKGVDSTLKIQPAKLEDSAVYLCASTRVTGNMNTEAFFGQGTRLTVV.

J is TRBJ1-4 and V is TRBV5-4, with no clear D. Germline CDR1 is SGHNT and CDR2 is YYREEE (reference sequence). The length of the CDR3 is 15 residues. Trimming stripped 0 bases from V and 10 bases from J, with 16 bases between. The CDR3 DNA reads TGTGCCAGCAGCTTGGATCTAGGTCTCGGAGGAAAACTGTTTTTT. Encoded protein: CASSLDLGLGGKLFF.

This clone was counted a few times. The rearrangement joins TRBV5-5 to TRBJ1-1; no clear D. Per the germline V gene, CDR1 is SGHKS and CDR2 is YYEKEE (reference sequence). The CDR3 has 14 residues. The germline V and J ends were trimmed by 4 bases and 0 bases, with 10 bases remaining between them. The CDR3: CASSAGWLNTEAFF. DNA for the CDR3: TGTGCCAGCAGCGCCGGGTGGTTGAACACTGAAGCTTTCTTT.

This clone was seen more than once but under ten times. This chain connects TRBV3-1 (or the pseudogene TRBV3-2) to TRBJ1-1; tentatively, D is TRBD1 (5 bases). The CDR3 consists of 12 residues. The ends were cut back, 2 bases at V and 4 bases at J, with 5 bases in the middle. The germline V gene encodes CDR1 LGHDT and CDR2 YNNKEL (reference sequence). The CDR3 here is CASSQQGTEAFF. CDR3 in DNA: TGTGCCAGCAGCCAACAGGGCACTGAAGCTTTCTTT.

The V gene is TRBV10-2, the J gene TRBJ2-2, with 12 positions matching TRBD2. The germline CDR1 and CDR2 sequences are WSHSY and SAAADI. CDR3 length: 15 amino acids. With V trimmed by 6 bases and J by 1 base, 0 bases remained unmatched. The CDR3 region has the DNA TGCGCCAGCAGACTAGCGGGGGGGAACACCGGGGAGCTGTTTTTT. This gives the protein CASRLAGGNTGELFF.

The V and J genes are TRBV21-1 and TRBJ1-5; the table names TRBD1, a call not compared with the DNA. TRBV21-1 is designated a pseudogene. CDR3 length: 17 residues. In DNA form, the CDR3 reads TGTGCCAGCAGCGACTACGTTAAACAGGGAAGCAATCAGCCCCAGCATTTT. Protein sequence: CASSDYVKQGSNQPQHF.

As concerns this clone: The identical CDR3 is also encoded by other nucleotide sequences in the sample. This chain uses TRBV5-1 with TRBJ1-4; 8 positions agree with TRBD1. The trim removed 0 bases at V and 0 bases at J, leaving 1 base unmatched. CDR1 and CDR2 from the germline V gene are SGHRS and YFSETQ. The CDR3 spans 16 residues. In DNA form, the CDR3 reads TGCGCCAGCAGCTTGGGACAGGGGTCAACTAATGAAAAACTGTTTTTT. This codes for CASSLGQGSTNEKLFF. Variable domain in full (rest from reference TRBV5-1 and TRBJ1-4): KAGVTQTPRYLIKTRGQQVTLSCSPISGHRSVSWYQQTPGQGLQFLFEYFSETQRNKGNFPGRFSGRQFSNSRSEMNVSTLELGDSALYLCASSLGQGSTNEKLFFGSGTQLSVL.

V usage is TRBV5-8 and J usage is TRBJ1-5; D not resolved. Germline-derived CDR1 and CDR2 are SGHTS and YDEGEE. The length of the CDR3 is 11 residues. V gave up 3 bases and J gave up 7 bases, with 5 bases separating them. The CDR3 region has the DNA TGTGCCAGCAGCTCCTACCAGCCCCAGCATTTT. Encoded protein: CASSSYQPQHF.

The V call is TRBV28, the J call TRBJ1-2; weak D call: TRBD1 (5 bases). Germline CDR1 reads MDHEN; CDR2 reads SYDVKM. Trimming pared 7 bases from V and 5 bases from J, leaving 11 bases between. This CDR3 region has 12 residues. CDR3 nucleotides: TGTGCCAGCACCAGGACACTGTATGGCTACACCTTC. Translated: CASTRTLYGYTF.

This clone was recorded only once. V and J are TRBV7-2 and TRBJ1-3; D gene unclear. The CDR3 is 13 residues long. V dropped 0 bases and J dropped 4 bases, with 4 bases sitting between them. The V gene's germline CDR1 is SGHTA and CDR2 FQGNSA. In DNA, the CDR3 is TGTGCCAGCAGCTTAGCGAGGGGAAACACCATATATTTT. Translation: CASSLARGNTIYF. Looking up the rest from reference TRBV7-2 and TRBJ1-3 gives the full variable domain: GAGVSQSPSNKVTEKGKDVELRCDPISGHTALYWYRQSLGQGLEFLIYFQGNSAPDKSGLPSDRFSAERTGGSVSTLTIQRTQQEDSAVYLCASSLARGNTIYFGEGSWLTVV.

V and J are TRBV6-2 or TRBV6-3 and TRBJ1-3; D not certain. V lost 5 bases and J 4 bases, leaving 6 bases between the germline ends. The V gene's germline CDR1 is MNHEY and CDR2 SVGEGT. This CDR3 contains 12 residues. The CDR3 coding sequence is TGTGCCAGCAGTCTAGGAGGAAACACCATATATTTT. Residues: CASSLGGNTIYF.

This rearrangement joins TRBV30 to TRBJ2-5, with TRBD2 matching 7 bases. CDR1 and CDR2 (germline): GTSNPN, SVGIG (reference sequence). The CDR3 loop spans 11 amino acids. J lost 5 bases, V lost 3 bases, and 0 bases had no gene match. The CDR3 DNA sequence: TGTGCCTGGAGCGGGGGGGAGACCCAGTACTTC. It codes for CAWSGGETQYF.

The genes are TRBV2 and TRBJ2-1; the D gene is possibly TRBD1 (7 bases). V was pared by 6 bases and J by 6 bases, with 15 bases between. This CDR3 has 14 residues. CDR1 and CDR2 (germline): SNHLY, FYNNEI. CDR3 bases: TGTGCCAGCAGAAGGCAGGGGGGCGTCAATGAGCAGTTCTTC. Its protein is CASRRQGGVNEQFF.

The CDR3 sequence: CASSLDSYQETQYF. CDR3 nucleotide sequence: TGTGCCAGCAGTTTGGACAGCTACCAAGAGACCCAGTACTTC. The chain couples TRBV2 to TRBJ2-5; a weak D match, TRBD1 (6 bases). The CDR3 is 14 amino acids. Germline CDR1 reads SNHLY; CDR2 reads FYNNEI. Trimming took off 5 bases at V and 0 bases at J, with 10 bases between the two ends.